The table lists the clone carrying this T cell receptor beta chain with a few counts. Its antigen is currently unknown. The entry originates in a study of T-cell memory formation after mild COVID-19. Germline CDR1 reads SGHNT; CDR2 reads YENEEA. The CDR3 has 16 amino acids. The V end was cut by 0 bases, the J end by 7 bases, with 15 bases between. Study-wide findings and caveats: Mainly CM and EM harbored the contracting CD4+ clones; mainly EMRA harbored the CD8+ ones.

A 5'RACE reaction primed in the constant segment made cDNA libraries of TCR alpha and TCR beta, and these carried sample barcodes and UMIs. TCRdb fed the 5' RACE reads into MiXCR, producing one record per CDR3 protein. The data hold around 200,000 distinct CDR3 sequences, with more than 25% observed a single time. This TCR was recovered from an adult woman who had mild COVID-19 (a few samples of this study predate the infection). Cell type and time point are not known. The sequenced material came from PBMCs or a T cell subset sorted from them (not recorded which). This chain joins TRBV11-3 and TRBJ2-2; the D is unclear. CDR3 nucleotides: TGTGCCAGCAGCTTAGAACTACCCCCTCTGAGCGGGGAGCTGTTTTTT. Protein product: CASSLELPPLSGELFF.